Listed here are 9 T cell receptor beta chains from one sample, sequenced in a study of shared clonotypes between healthy human individuals. Measured with immunoSEQ multiplex PCR; TCRdb has only the in-frame clones, and not every one. The table shows a few hundred thousand clones, with roughly 97% occurring only once. Sequencing was performed on naive CD4+ T cells sorted from blood. As for subset: CD45RA+ positively selected. These receptors were taken from a woman aged 25-40 years in good health.

The gene calls are TRBV5-1 and TRBJ2-7; D uncertain. Trimming pared 2 bases from V and 2 bases from J, leaving 8 bases between. The length of the CDR3 is 13 residues. Germline CDR1 is SGHRS and CDR2 is YFSETQ. CDR3 residues: CASSLGTPYEQYF. The CDR3 DNA reads TGCGCCAGCAGCTTAGGCACTCCCTACGAGCAGTACTTC.

V gene TRBV28 combines with J gene TRBJ2-7; D not certain. The CDR3 runs 13 residues. Per the germline V gene, CDR1 is MDHEN and CDR2 is SYDVKM. Trimming removed 3 bases from V and 3 bases from J, with 9 bases in between. CDR3 loop: CASSFGQIYEQYF. CDR3 DNA: TGTGCCAGCAGTTTCGGGCAGATCTACGAGCAGTACTTC.

The V and J genes are TRBV9 and TRBJ2-5; 13 bases map to TRBD2. V lost 0 bases, J lost 5 bases, and 4 bases stayed unmatched. The germline V gene has CDR1 SGDLS and CDR2 YYNGEE. The CDR3 has 16 residues. CDR3 bases: TGTGCCAGCAGCGTAGGGGGGACTAGCGGGATGGAGACCCAGTACTTC. Amino acid sequence: CASSVGGTSGMETQYF.

The chain recombines TRBV30 with TRBJ1-6; D may be TRBD1 (5 bases). The CDR3 contains 17 residues. Germline CDR1 GTSNPN, CDR2 SVGIG (reference sequence). The ends were cut back, 1 base at V and 3 bases at J, with 16 bases in the middle. CDR3 DNA: TGTGCCTGGAGTGGTCCGGGCGGGACGTTCTATAATTCACCCCTCCACTTT. Its translation: CAWSGPGGTFYNSPLHF.

V is TRBV28 and J is TRBJ2-2, with D unresolved. Trimming removed 5 bases from V and 7 bases from J, with 8 bases in between. The CDR3 runs 12 residues. The germline V gene has CDR1 MDHEN and CDR2 SYDVKM. The CDR3 region is CASSRHHGELFF. Here the CDR3 DNA reads TGTGCCAGCAGTCGGCACCACGGGGAGCTGTTTTTT.

The gene calls are TRBV5-1 and TRBJ2-7; 7 bases align to TRBD1. Trimming removed 0 bases from V and 10 bases from J; junction bases left unmatched: 4. CDR1 SGHRS and CDR2 YFSETQ come from the germline V gene. The CDR3 has 12 residues. This CDR3 reads CASSLETGPQYF. As DNA, the CDR3 is TGCGCCAGCAGCTTGGAGACAGGGCCCCAGTACTTC.

The chain couples TRBV15 to TRBJ1-1, with unresolved D. The CDR3 has 16 amino acids. CDR1 is LNHNV and CDR2 is YYDKDF in the germline V gene (reference sequence). Trimming stripped 4 bases from V and 0 bases from J, with 15 bases between. The CDR3 region is CATSIRQAVLNTEAFF. As DNA, the CDR3 is TGTGCCACCAGCATTCGGCAGGCGGTCCTGAACACTGAAGCTTTCTTT.

The chain joins TRBV7-2 to TRBJ2-1; 10 bases align to TRBD2. Trimming took 5 bases from V and 7 from J; bases not matched to a gene: 8. The CDR3 runs 15 residues. In germline, CDR1 is SGHTA, CDR2 FQGNSA. CDR3: CASSLSGRAGNEQFF. CDR3 nucleotide sequence: TGTGCCAGCAGCCTCAGCGGGAGGGCTGGAAATGAGCAGTTCTTC.

The V and J genes are TRBV12-5 and TRBJ2-7; the D gene is possibly TRBD2 (6 bases). CDR1 and CDR2 from the germline V gene are LGHNT and FRNRAP. This CDR3 spans 15 amino acids. V lost 3 bases and J 4 bases, leaving 16 bases between the germline ends. CDR3: CASGFFSSGRYEQYF. The CDR3 DNA reads as TGTGCTAGTGGTTTCTTCTCGAGCGGGCGGTACGAGCAGTACTTC.